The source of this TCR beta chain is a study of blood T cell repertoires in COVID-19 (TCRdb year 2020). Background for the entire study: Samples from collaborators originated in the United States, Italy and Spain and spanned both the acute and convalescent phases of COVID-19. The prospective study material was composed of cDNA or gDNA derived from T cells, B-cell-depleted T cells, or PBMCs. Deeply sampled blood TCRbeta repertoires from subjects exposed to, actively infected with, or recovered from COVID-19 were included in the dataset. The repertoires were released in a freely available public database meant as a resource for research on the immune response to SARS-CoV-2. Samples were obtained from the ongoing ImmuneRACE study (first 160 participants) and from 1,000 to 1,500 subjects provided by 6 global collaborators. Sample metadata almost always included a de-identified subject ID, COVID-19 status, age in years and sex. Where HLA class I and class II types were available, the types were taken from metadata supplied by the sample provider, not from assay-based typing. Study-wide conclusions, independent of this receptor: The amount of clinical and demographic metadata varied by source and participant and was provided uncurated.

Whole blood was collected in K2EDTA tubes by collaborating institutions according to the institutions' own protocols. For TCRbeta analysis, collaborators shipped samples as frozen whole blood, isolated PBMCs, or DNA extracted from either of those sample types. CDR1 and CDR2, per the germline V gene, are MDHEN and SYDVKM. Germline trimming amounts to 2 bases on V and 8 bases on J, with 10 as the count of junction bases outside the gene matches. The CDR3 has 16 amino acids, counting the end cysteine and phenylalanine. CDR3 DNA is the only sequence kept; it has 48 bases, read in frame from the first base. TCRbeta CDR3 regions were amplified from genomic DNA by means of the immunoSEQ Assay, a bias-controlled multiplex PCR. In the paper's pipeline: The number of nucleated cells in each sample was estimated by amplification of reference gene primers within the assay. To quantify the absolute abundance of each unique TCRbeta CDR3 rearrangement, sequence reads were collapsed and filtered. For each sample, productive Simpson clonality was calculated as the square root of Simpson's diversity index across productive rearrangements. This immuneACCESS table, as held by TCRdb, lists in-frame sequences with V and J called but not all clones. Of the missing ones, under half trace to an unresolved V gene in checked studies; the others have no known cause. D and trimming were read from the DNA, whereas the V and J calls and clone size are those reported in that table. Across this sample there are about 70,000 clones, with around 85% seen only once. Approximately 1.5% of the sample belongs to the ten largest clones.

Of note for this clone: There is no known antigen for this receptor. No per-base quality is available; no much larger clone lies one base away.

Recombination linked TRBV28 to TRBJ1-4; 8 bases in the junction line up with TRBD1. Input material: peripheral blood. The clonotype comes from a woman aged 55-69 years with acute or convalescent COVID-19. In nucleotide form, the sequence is TGTGCCAGCAGTTTACCCCGGACAGGGAGTAACGAAAAACTGTTTTTT. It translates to CASSLPRTGSNEKLFF. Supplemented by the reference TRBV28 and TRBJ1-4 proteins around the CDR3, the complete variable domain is DVKVTQSSRYLVKRTGEKVFLECVQDMDHENMFWYRQDPGLGLRLIYFSYDVKMKEKGDIPEGYSVSREKKERFSLILESASTNQTSMYLCASSLPRTGSNEKLFFGSGTQLSVL.